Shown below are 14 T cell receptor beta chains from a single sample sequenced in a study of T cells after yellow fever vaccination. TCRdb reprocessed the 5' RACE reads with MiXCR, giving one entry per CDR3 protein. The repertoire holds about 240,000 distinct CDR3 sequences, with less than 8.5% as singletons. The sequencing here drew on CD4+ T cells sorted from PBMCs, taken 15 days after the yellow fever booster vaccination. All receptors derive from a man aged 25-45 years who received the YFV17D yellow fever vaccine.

As DNA, the CDR3 is TGTGCCAGCAGCTTGAAGGGGGGCGGAGGGGGCATTCAGTACTTC. Amino acid sequence: CASSLKGGGGGIQYF. The chain has TRBV7-2 and TRBJ2-4; either TRBD1 or TRBD2 may fit D (6 bases each). Germline loops: CDR1 SGHTA, CDR2 FQGNSA. CDR3 length: 15 amino acids. The V and J ends lost 3 bases and 9 bases respectively, with 18 bases between them.

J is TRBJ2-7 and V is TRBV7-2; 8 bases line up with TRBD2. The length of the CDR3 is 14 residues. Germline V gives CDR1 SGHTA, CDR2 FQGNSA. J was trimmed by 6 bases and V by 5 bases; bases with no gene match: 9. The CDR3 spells CASSPGGIAFEQYF. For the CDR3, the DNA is TGTGCCAGCAGCCCGGGGGGGATCGCTTTCGAGCAGTACTTC.

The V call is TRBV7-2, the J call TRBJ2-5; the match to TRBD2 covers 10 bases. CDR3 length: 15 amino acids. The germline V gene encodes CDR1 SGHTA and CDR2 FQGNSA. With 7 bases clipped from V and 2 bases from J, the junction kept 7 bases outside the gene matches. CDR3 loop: CASTRRAGGQETQYF. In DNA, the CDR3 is TGTGCCAGCACCCGGAGAGCGGGAGGGCAAGAGACCCAGTACTTC.

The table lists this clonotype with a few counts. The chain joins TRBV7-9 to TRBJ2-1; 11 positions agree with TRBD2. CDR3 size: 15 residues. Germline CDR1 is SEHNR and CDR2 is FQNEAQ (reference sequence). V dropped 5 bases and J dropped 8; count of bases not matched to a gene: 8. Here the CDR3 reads CASSLKLAGGYEQFF. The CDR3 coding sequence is TGTGCCAGCAGCCTTAAGCTAGCGGGAGGCTATGAGCAGTTCTTC.

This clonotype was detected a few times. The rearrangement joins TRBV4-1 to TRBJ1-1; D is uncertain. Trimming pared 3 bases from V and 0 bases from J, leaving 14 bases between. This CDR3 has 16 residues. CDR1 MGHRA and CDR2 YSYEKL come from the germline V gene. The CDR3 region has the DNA TGCGCCAGCAGCCATCCGTCGGGAAGACTGAACACTGAAGCTTTCTTT. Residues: CASSHPSGRLNTEAFF.

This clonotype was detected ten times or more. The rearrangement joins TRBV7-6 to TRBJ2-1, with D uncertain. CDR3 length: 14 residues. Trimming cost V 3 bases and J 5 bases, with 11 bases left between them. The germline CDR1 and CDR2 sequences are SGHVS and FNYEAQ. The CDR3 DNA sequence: TGTGCCAGCAGCTTTCGGGCAGGAAACAATGAGCAGTTCTTC. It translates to CASSFRAGNNEQFF.

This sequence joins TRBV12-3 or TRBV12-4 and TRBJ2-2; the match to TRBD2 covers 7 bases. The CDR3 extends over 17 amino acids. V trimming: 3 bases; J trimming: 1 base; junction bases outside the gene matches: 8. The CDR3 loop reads CASSFGGSVWNTGELFF. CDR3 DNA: TGTGCCAGCAGTTTCGGCGGGAGTGTTTGGAACACCGGGGAGCTGTTTTTT.

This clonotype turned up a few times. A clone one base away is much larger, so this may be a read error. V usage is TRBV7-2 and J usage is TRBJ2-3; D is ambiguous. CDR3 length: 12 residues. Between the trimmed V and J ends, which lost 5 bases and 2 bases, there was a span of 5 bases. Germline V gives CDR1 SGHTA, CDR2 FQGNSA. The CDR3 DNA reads TGTGCCAGCAGCCCCCACACAGATACGCAGTATTTT. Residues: CASSPHTDTQYF.

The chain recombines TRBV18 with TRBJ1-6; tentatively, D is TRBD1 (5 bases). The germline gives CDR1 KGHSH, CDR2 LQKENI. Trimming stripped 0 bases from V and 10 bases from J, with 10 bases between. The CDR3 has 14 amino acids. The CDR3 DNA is TGTGCCAGCTCACCACCGGGACGAAGGTCACCCCTCCACTTT. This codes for CASSPPGRRSPLHF.

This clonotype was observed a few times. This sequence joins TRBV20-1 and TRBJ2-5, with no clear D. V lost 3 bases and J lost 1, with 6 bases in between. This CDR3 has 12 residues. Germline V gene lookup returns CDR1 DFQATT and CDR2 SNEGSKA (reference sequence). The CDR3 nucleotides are TGCAGTGCTAGGATCGCCCAAGAGACCCAGTACTTC. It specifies CSARIAQETQYF.

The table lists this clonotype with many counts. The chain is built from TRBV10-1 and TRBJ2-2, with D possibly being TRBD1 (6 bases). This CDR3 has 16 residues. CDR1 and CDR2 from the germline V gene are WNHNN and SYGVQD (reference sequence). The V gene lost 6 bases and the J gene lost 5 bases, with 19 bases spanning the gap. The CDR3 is CASSGMGAVGTGELFF. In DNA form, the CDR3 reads TGCGCCAGCAGCGGAATGGGGGCGGTCGGGACCGGGGAGCTGTTTTTT.

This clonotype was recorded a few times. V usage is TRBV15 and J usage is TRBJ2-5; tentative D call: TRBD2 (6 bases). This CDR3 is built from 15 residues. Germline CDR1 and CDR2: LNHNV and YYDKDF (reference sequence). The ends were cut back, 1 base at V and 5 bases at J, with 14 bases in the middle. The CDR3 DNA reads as TGTGCCACCAGCAGAGGCGGGACTCCCGCGGAGACCCAGTACTTC. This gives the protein CATSRGGTPAETQYF.

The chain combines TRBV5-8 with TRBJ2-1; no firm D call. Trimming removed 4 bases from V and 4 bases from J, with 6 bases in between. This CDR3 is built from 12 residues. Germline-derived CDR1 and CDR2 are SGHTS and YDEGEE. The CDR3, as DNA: TGTGCCAGCAGCGTACTATACAATGAGCAGTTCTTC. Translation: CASSVLYNEQFF.

The CDR3 nucleotides are TGTGCCAGCGGCTACAGGGGCTATGGCTACACCTTC. Encoded protein: CASGYRGYGYTF. V is TRBV27 and J is TRBJ1-2; 7 bases line up with TRBD1. The trim removed 8 bases at V and 4 bases at J, leaving 4 bases unmatched. The germline CDR1 and CDR2 sequences are MNHEY and SMNVEV (reference sequence). The CDR3 totals 12 residues.